The 8 T cell receptor beta chains below all came from one sample that was sequenced in a study of spatial heterogeneity in lung cancer. General study findings and limits: Mutation tallies in tumors tracked expanded intratumoral alpha and beta TCR counts.

The antigens for these receptors are not known. This sample's time point: sample taken at primary tumor resection. TCRdb passed the 5' RACE reads through MiXCR, listing each CDR3 protein once. The sample includes over 15,000 distinct CDR3 sequences, approximately 7% of them seen just once. Here the sequenced sample was lung tumor tissue, taken at surgery. The receptor set was obtained from a female donor with early-stage non-small cell lung cancer.

There are many counts of this clonotype. The rearrangement joins TRBV5-1 to TRBJ2-1; D is uncertain. Looked up from germline, CDR1 is SGHRS and CDR2 is YFSETQ. There are 14 residues in the CDR3. The V gene lost 0 bases and the J gene lost 6 bases, with 10 bases spanning the gap. CDR3 sequence: CASSLAYSRNEQFF. CDR3 in DNA: TGCGCCAGCAGCTTGGCCTACTCGCGCAATGAGCAGTTCTTC.

This clonotype was seen ten or more times. The chain employs TRBV9 and TRBJ2-3, with a tentative D call TRBD2 (5 bases). V dropped 0 bases and J dropped 6 bases, with 14 bases sitting between them. Germline-derived CDR1 and CDR2 are SGDLS and YYNGEE. The CDR3 consists of 15 residues. In nucleotides, the CDR3 is TGTGCCAGCAGCGTAGAGCGGTGGCCCCGGGATACGCAGTATTTT. Residues: CASSVERWPRDTQYF.

This clonotype was found many times. The CDR3 is CSARKNTEAFF. The DNA of the CDR3 is TGCAGTGCTAGAAAGAACACTGAAGCTTTCTTT. The J gene is TRBJ1-1, the V gene TRBV20-1; D ambiguous. Trimming took 2 bases from V and 1 from J, leaving 2 bases between them. CDR1 and CDR2 from the germline V gene are DFQATT and SNEGSKA (reference sequence). CDR3 length: 11 amino acids.

This clonotype showed up many times. The V and J genes are TRBV9 and TRBJ2-2, with D maybe TRBD1 (5 bases). The CDR3 runs to 15 residues. The V end was cut by 4 bases, the J end by 1 base, with 11 bases between. In germline, CDR1 is SGDLS, CDR2 YYNGEE. In nucleotides, the CDR3 is TGTGCCAGCAGCACCCAGGGATTGAACACCGGGGAGCTGTTTTTT. Translated: CASSTQGLNTGELFF. Supplemented by reference TRBV9 and TRBJ2-2, the full variable domain reads DSGVTQTPKHLITATGQRVTLRCSPRSGDLSVYWYQQSLDQGLQFLIQYYNGEERAKGNILERFSAQQFPDLHSELNLSSLELGDSALYFCASSTQGLNTGELFFGEGSRLTVL.

This clonotype was seen more than once but under ten times. A much larger clonotype is one base distant, so this may be a read error. The chain recombines TRBV5-1 with TRBJ1-1; 7 bases map to TRBD1. Germline loops: CDR1 SGHRS, CDR2 YFSETQ. There are 13 residues in the CDR3. The DNA of the CDR3 is TGCACCAGCAGCTACAGGGGAGACACTGAAGCTTTCTTT. It specifies CTSSYRGDTEAFF.

This clonotype was seen many times. The chain employs TRBV5-1 and TRBJ2-7, with TRBD1 matching 12 bases. This CDR3 is 15 amino acids long. After removal of 2 bases from V and 5 bases from J, the junction contained 5 bases not matched to a gene. The germline gives CDR1 SGHRS, CDR2 YFSETQ. In DNA form, the CDR3 reads TGCGCCAGCAGCTTCTCCGGGACAGGGGGCCACGAGCAGTACTTC. This encodes CASSFSGTGGHEQYF.

This clonotype has ten or more counts. This chain connects TRBV6-2 or TRBV6-3 to TRBJ2-2; D remains unclear. Germline CDR1 and CDR2: MNHEY and SVGEGT. Trimming shortened V by 7 bases and J by 4 bases, and 4 bases separated the two germline ends. This CDR3 comprises 11 residues. The CDR3 spells CASKGTGELFF. In DNA, the CDR3 is TGTGCCAGCAAAGGCACCGGGGAGCTGTTTTTT.

This clonotype was observed at least ten times. The V and J genes are TRBV10-3 and TRBJ1-3; no definite D call. The CDR3 has 12 amino acids. Germline CDR1 is ENHRY and CDR2 is SYGVKD. Trimming took off 10 bases at V and 2 bases at J, with 9 bases between the two ends. Written as DNA, the CDR3 is TGTGCCACTCTGTCGGCTGGAAACACCATATATTTT. Its protein is CATLSAGNTIYF.